Each of the 24 T cell receptor beta chains below was sequenced from the same sample in a study of CD8+CD57+ T cells in acquired aplastic anemia. Selection for sequencing was limited to patients who had shown CD8+CD57+ cell expansion by flow cytometry. Genomic DNA provided the template from which TCR beta VDJ and CDR3 profiles were obtained. TCRdb reprocessed the reads via MiXCR and lists one record per CDR3 protein. The data show approximately 260,000 distinct CDR3 sequences, around 82% seen once. The sequenced sample was sorted CD4+, CD8+, or CD8+CD57+ T cells (not recorded which) from PBMCs. The receptors stem from a human donor with aplastic anemia.

As concerns this clonotype: In this CDR3 the conserved last residue, phenylalanine or tryptophan, is missing, so a read error is likely. The DNA is left out, because the CDR3 cannot be placed on it with certainty; the CDR3 is given as TCRdb lists it. The chain couples TRBV7-9 to TRBJ2-3; the table's D gene call, TRBD2, was not cross checked with the DNA. The V gene's germline CDR1 is SEHNR and CDR2 FQNEAQ (reference sequence). A total of 13 residues make up the CDR3, ends included. The CDR3 is CASSPGTSGRNEQ.

A note on this clonotype: A junction boundary mismatches the germline segment, possibly from a read error. The chain employs TRBV15 and TRBJ1-3; possibly TRBD1 for D (6 bases). CDR3 size: 14 residues. Germline CDR1 LNHNV, CDR2 YYDKDF (reference sequence). CDR3 nucleotide sequence: TGTGCCAGCAGCCATACGGGGCTGGGACACAAGATATACTTT. Translation: CASSHTGLGHKIYF.

This clonotype was seen once. The CDR3 carries no conserved terminal phenylalanine or tryptophan, so it likely arises from a read error. Because the CDR3's place on the DNA is in doubt, the DNA is left out and the CDR3 is given as listed by TCRdb. The genes are TRBV9 and TRBJ1-2. Termini included, the CDR3 measures 13 amino acids. Germline V gene sequence: CDR1 SGDLS, CDR2 YYNGEE. The CDR3: CASGEARNIQYFV.

This clonotype was seen once. This chain joins TRBV20-1 and TRBJ1-6, with D perhaps TRBD1 (5 bases). The CDR3 has 14 amino acids. V was cut by 6 bases and J by 0 bases, with 9 bases left in between. Germline V CDR1 and CDR2: DFQATT, SNEGSKA (reference sequence). CDR3 protein: CSAGGFSYNSPLHF. In DNA form, the CDR3 reads TGCAGTGCCGGGGGGTTCTCCTATAATTCACCCCTCCACTTT.

DNA for the CDR3: TGCAGTGCTAGAGACAGAGACAAAGGAGGGGGCTACGAGCAGTACTTC. This gives the protein CSARDRDKGGGYEQYF. The gene calls are TRBV20-1 and TRBJ2-7; D is tentatively TRBD1 or TRBD2 (6 bases each). Germline CDR1 is DFQATT and CDR2 is SNEGSKA (reference sequence). This CDR3 has 16 residues. The V and J ends lost 0 bases and 3 bases respectively, with 18 bases between them.

This clonotype has a single count. This chain connects TRBV12-3 or TRBV12-4 to TRBJ1-1; D remains unclear. The V end lost 5 bases, the J end lost 0 bases, and 13 bases lay between the germline ends. CDR3 length: 15 residues. The CDR3 sequence: CASSPWSDLNTEAFF. The DNA for the CDR3 is TGTGCCAGCAGTCCATGGTCGGACTTGAACACTGAAGCTTTCTTT.

To note about this clonotype: The conserved closing phenylalanine or tryptophan is absent in this CDR3, likely reflecting a read error. The limits of the CDR3 on the DNA are not certain, so only TCRdb's listed CDR3 is given. J is TRBJ2-5 and V is TRBV7-9; the D call of TRBD2 is as the table states it, not checked on the DNA. Germline V gene lookup returns CDR1 SEHNR and CDR2 FQNEAQ (reference sequence). The CDR3 is made up of 12 amino acids, end residues included. CDR3 in amino acids: CASRGAGNYGDY.

The chain has TRBV5-1 and TRBJ2-1, with D unresolved. Trimming took 0 bases from V and 7 from J, leaving 17 bases between them. CDR3 length: 16 amino acids. Germline V CDR1 and CDR2: SGHRS, YFSETQ. CDR3 region: CASSLASLGFWNEQFF. The CDR3, as DNA: TGCGCCAGCAGCTTGGCCAGTCTTGGGTTTTGGAATGAGCAGTTCTTC.

This clonotype has more than one count but fewer than ten. The chain joins TRBV7-9 to TRBJ1-2; D uncertain. CDR1 is SEHNR, CDR2 FQNEAQ, per germline (reference sequence). The V end lost 5 bases, the J end lost 4 bases, and 17 bases lay between the germline ends. The CDR3 consists of 15 residues. As DNA, the CDR3 is TGTGCCAGCAGCCCCACGGGGTTAGCGGTCTATGGCTACACCTTC. This sequence encodes CASSPTGLAVYGYTF. Full variable domain (remainder filled in from reference TRBV7-9 and TRBJ1-2): DTGVSQNPRHKITKRGQNVTFRCDPISEHNRLYWYRQTLGQGPEFLTYFQNEAQLEKSRLLSDRFSAERPKGSFSTLEIQRTEQGDSAMYLCASSPTGLAVYGYTFGSGTRLTVV.

The J gene is TRBJ2-5, the V gene TRBV10-3; D uncertain. The ends were cut back, 5 bases at V and 4 bases at J, with 14 bases in the middle. The CDR3 is 14 residues long. Germline CDR1 is ENHRY and CDR2 is SYGVKD. In DNA, the CDR3 is TGTGCCATCAGTTCAAGTCGTACAGCAGAGACCCAGTACTTC. This gives the protein CAISSSRTAETQYF.

The V call is TRBV7-8, the J call TRBJ2-7; the D gene is possibly TRBD2 (5 bases). The ends were cut back, 3 bases at V and 1 base at J, with 22 bases in the middle. From germline, CDR1 is SGHVS and CDR2 FQNEAQ. The CDR3 contains 18 residues. CDR3 nucleotides: TGTGCCAGCAGCTTTCATGGAGGCGGCGCTGCCCTTTCCTACGAGCAGTACGTC. It encodes CASSFHGGGAALSYEQYV.

This clonotype came up a few times. The chain combines TRBV7-2 with TRBJ1-5; no reliable D call. CDR3 length: 15 residues. V was cut by 5 bases and J by 16 bases, with 27 bases left in between. CDR1 and CDR2 (germline): SGHTA, FQGNSA. CDR3 bases: TGTGCCAGCAGCCATAGAGGCGCGGAGCAGCAGTACGTCCATTTT. Protein product: CASSHRGAEQQYVHF.

The chain combines TRBV13 with TRBJ1-1; D possibly corresponds to TRBD1 (6 bases). Germline V gives CDR1 PRHDT, CDR2 FYEKMQ (reference sequence). Trimming took 5 bases from V and 2 from J, leaving 12 bases between them. The CDR3 consists of 14 residues. CDR3 DNA sequence: TGTGCCAGCAGCCATACAGGGTTCAACACTGAAGCTTTCTTT. Amino acids: CASSHTGFNTEAFF.

This chain connects TRBV2 to TRBJ2-1; 9 positions agree with TRBD2. V lost 4 bases to trimming and J lost 8 bases; unmatched junction nucleotides: 12. Germline loops: CDR1 SNHLY, CDR2 FYNNEI. There are 16 residues in the CDR3. CDR3 in amino acids: CASSVLRSGGNDEQFF. The CDR3 DNA follows: TGTGCCAGCAGTGTGCTAAGAAGCGGGGGGAACGATGAGCAGTTCTTC. The full variable domain, its missing parts supplied by reference TRBV2 and TRBJ2-1, is EPEVTQTPSHQVTQMGQEVILRCVPISNHLYFYWYRQILGQKVEFLVSFYNNEISEKSEIFDDQFSVERPDGSNFTLKIRSTKLEDSAMYFCASSVLRSGGNDEQFFGPGTRLTVL.

The chain couples TRBV5-5 to TRBJ2-7; D possibly corresponds to TRBD2 (7 bases). Trimming stripped 0 bases from V and 5 bases from J, with 15 bases between. Germline V gene data show CDR1 as SGHKS and CDR2 as YYEKEE (reference sequence). The CDR3 spans 15 residues. The CDR3 region has the DNA TGTGCCAGCAGCTTGGACAGGGAGGGCGCGCACGAGCAGTACTTC. It translates to CASSLDREGAHEQYF.

Comments on this clonotype: The DNA is left out, because the CDR3 cannot be placed on it with certainty; the CDR3 is given as TCRdb lists it. The chain uses TRBV7-9 and TRBJ2-7; the table's D call, TRBD2, was not checked against the DNA. Ends included, the CDR3 has 14 residues. Per germline, CDR1 SEHNR and CDR2 FQNEAQ (reference sequence). The CDR3 is CASSFGTSQYVGYV.

About this clonotype itself: No conserved phenylalanine or tryptophan ends this CDR3, so it is likely a read error. Because the CDR3's place on the DNA is in doubt, the DNA is left out and the CDR3 is given as listed by TCRdb. V and J are TRBV9 and TRBJ1-4. The CDR3 spans 13 amino acids, including both terminal residues. The germline CDR1 and CDR2 sequences are SGDLS and YYNGEE. The chain's CDR3 is CASGGARNIQYFG.

Comment on this clonotype: Here the CDR3 omits its conserved ending phenylalanine or tryptophan, so a read error is the likely source. The DNA is omitted, as the CDR3 cannot be located on it reliably, and the CDR3 follows TCRdb's listing. V and J are TRBV7-8 and TRBJ2-1. The CDR3 is 15 amino acids in total, end residues counted. Germline V gene lookup returns CDR1 SGHVS and CDR2 FQNEAQ. CDR3 loop: CASSLAGGADNQYFC.

This chain uses TRBV9 with TRBJ2-6, with a possible D match to TRBD2 (5 bases). CDR1 SGDLS and CDR2 YYNGEE come from the germline V gene. The V gene lost 4 bases and the J gene lost 14 bases, with 25 bases spanning the gap. CDR3 length equals 16 residues. The chain's CDR3 is CASSLATTRDQHLLTF. The CDR3 DNA follows: TGTGCCAGCAGCTTAGCGACCACCCGCGATCAGCACCTCCTGACTTTC.

This clonotype has only a few counts. The junction departs from the called germline gene at one end, perhaps through a read error. This rearrangement joins TRBV9 to TRBJ2-3; TRBD1 might be the D (5 bases). In germline, CDR1 is SGDLS, CDR2 YYNGEE. This CDR3 has 16 amino acids. CDR3 loop: CASSVRLTEYTDTQYF. The CDR3 DNA reads as TGTGCTAGCAGCGTAAGGTTGACAGAGTACACAGATACGCAGTATTTT.

The chain uses TRBV7-8 and TRBJ2-7, with 7 bases that match TRBD2. This CDR3 is 16 amino acids long. The ends lost 5 bases at V and 8 bases at J; junction bases unmatched: 18. Germline V gene data show CDR1 as SGHVS and CDR2 as FQNEAQ. The CDR3 loop reads CASSIGGGGRDKQQYF. The CDR3 nucleotides read TGTGCCAGCAGCATCGGCGGAGGCGGGAGAGATAAGCAGCAGTACTTC.

The V call is TRBV5-6, the J call TRBJ2-5; 7 bases are shared with TRBD2. Germline CDR1 SGHDT, CDR2 YYEEEE. After removal of 4 bases from V and 4 bases from J, the junction contained 4 bases not matched to a gene. The CDR3 length is 13 residues. CDR3 residues: CASSVGEGETQYF. The CDR3 nucleotides are TGTGCCAGCAGCGTGGGGGAGGGAGAGACCCAGTACTTC.

As to this clonotype: A junction end diverges from the germline sequence, so it may reflect a read error. The V and J genes are TRBV7-8 and TRBJ2-5; possible D gene TRBD2, 6 bases. The V gene's germline CDR1 is SGHVS and CDR2 FQNEAQ. The CDR3 is made up of 14 amino acids. Here the CDR3 reads CASSRGGGPDTQHF. For the CDR3, the DNA is TGTGCCAGCAGCAGAGGCGGAGGGCCCGATACGCAGCACTTC.

With regard to this clonotype: One end of the junction is discordant with germline, which a read error may explain. The chain carries TRBV19 and TRBJ1-5, with D uncertain. The germline CDR1 and CDR2 sequences are LNHDA and SQIVND (reference sequence). The length of the CDR3 is 15 residues. CDR3 protein: CASSIASGSYHQQHF. CDR3 nucleotides: TGTGCCAGTAGTATAGCTAGCGGATCCTACCATCAGCAGCACTTT.